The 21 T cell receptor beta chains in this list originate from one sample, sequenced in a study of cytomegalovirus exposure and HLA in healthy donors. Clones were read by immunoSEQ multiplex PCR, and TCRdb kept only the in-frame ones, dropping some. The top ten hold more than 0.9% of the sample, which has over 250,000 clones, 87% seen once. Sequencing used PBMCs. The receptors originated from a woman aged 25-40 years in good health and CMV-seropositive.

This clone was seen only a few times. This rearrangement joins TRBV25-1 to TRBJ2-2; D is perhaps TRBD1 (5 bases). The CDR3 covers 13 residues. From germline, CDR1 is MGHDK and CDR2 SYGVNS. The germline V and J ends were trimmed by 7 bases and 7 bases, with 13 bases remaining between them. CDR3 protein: CASKGREFGELFF. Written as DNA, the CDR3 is TGTGCCAGCAAGGGCAGGGAATTCGGGGAGCTGTTTTTT.

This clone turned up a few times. CDR3: CASSIGGNTIYF. In nucleotides, the CDR3 is TGTGCCAGCAGTATAGGCGGAAACACCATATATTTT. This chain uses TRBV28 with TRBJ1-3; D not resolved. The V and J ends lost 5 bases and 4 bases respectively, with 6 bases between them. The CDR3 spans 12 residues. Per the germline V gene, CDR1 is MDHEN and CDR2 is SYDVKM. The full variable domain, in which reference TRBV28 and TRBJ1-3 provide the parts outside the CDR3, is DVKVTQSSRYLVKRTGEKVFLECVQDMDHENMFWYRQDPGLGLRLIYFSYDVKMKEKGDIPEGYSVSREKKERFSLILESASTNQTSMYLCASSIGGNTIYFGEGSWLTVV.

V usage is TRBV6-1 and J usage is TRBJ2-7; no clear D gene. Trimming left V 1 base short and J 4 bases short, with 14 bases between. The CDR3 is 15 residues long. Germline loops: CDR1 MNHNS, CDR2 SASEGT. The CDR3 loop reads CASSEDQWAYYEQYF. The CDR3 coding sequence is TGTGCCAGCAGTGAAGACCAGTGGGCTTATTACGAGCAGTACTTC.

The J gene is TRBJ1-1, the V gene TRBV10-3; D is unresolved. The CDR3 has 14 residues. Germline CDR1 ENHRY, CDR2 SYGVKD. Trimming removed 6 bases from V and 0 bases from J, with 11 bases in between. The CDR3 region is CAIRETSMNTEAFF. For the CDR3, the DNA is TGTGCCATCAGGGAGACAAGTATGAACACTGAAGCTTTCTTT.

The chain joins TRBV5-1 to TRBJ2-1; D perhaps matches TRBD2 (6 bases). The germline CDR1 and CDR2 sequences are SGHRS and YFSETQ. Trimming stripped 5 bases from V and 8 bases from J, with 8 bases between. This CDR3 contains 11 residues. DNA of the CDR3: TGCGCCAGCAGTGGGGAGGATGAGCAGTTCTTC. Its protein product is CASSGEDEQFF.

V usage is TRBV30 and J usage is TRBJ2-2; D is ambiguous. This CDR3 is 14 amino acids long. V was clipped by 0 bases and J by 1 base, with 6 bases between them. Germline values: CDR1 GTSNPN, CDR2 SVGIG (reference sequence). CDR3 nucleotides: TGTGCCTGGAGTGTACGTAGGAACACCGGGGAGCTGTTTTTT. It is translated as CAWSVRRNTGELFF. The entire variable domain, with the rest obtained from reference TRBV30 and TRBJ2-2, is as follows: SQTIHQWPATLVQPVGSPLSLECTVEGTSNPNLYWYRQAAGRGLQLLFYSVGIGQISSEVPQNLSASRPQDRQFILSSKKLLLSDSGFYLCAWSVRRNTGELFFGEGSRLTVL.

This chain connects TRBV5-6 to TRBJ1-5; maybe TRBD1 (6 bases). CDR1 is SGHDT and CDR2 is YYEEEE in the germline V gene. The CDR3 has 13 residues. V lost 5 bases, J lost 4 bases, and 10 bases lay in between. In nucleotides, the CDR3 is TGTGCCAGCAGTTCAGGGGTAAATCAGCCCCAGCATTTT. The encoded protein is CASSSGVNQPQHF.

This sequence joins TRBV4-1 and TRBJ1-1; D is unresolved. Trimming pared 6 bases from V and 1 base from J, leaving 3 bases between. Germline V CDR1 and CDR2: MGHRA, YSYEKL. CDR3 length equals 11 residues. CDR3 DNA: TGCGCCAGCAGTTCGAACACTGAAGCTTTCTTT. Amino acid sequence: CASSSNTEAFF.

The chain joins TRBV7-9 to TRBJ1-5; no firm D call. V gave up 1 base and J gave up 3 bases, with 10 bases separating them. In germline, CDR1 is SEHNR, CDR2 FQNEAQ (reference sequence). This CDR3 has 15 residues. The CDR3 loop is CASSLGGELNQPQHF. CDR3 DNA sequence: TGTGCCAGCAGCTTAGGGGGAGAACTCAATCAGCCCCAGCATTTT.

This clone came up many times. The chain's CDR3 is CASTLDRANTGELFF. The CDR3 DNA reads as TGTGCCAGCACTTTAGACAGAGCGAACACCGGGGAGCTGTTTTTT. This chain uses TRBV2 with TRBJ2-2; D is perhaps TRBD1 (5 bases). Between the trimmed V and J ends, which lost 7 bases and 0 bases, there was a span of 12 bases. The germline CDR1 and CDR2 sequences are SNHLY and FYNNEI. CDR3 length: 15 residues.

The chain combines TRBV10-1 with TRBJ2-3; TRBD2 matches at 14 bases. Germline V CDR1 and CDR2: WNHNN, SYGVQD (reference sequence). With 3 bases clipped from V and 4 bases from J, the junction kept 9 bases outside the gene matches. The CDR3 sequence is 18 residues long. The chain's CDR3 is CASSELRLAGGPPDTQYF. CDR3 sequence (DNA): TGCGCCAGCAGTGAATTGAGACTAGCGGGGGGGCCCCCAGATACGCAGTATTTT.

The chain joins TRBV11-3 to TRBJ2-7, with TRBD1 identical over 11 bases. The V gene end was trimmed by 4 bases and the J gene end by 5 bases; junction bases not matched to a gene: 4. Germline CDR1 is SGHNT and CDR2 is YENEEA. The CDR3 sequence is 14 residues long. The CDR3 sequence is CASSSGQGADEQYF. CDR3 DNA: TGTGCCAGCAGCTCAGGACAGGGGGCGGACGAGCAGTACTTC.

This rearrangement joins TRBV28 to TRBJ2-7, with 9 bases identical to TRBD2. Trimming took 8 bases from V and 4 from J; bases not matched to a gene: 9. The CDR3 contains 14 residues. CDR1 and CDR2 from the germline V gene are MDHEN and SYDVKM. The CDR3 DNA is TGTGCCAGCGGAAGTAGCGGGAGTTGGTACGAGCAGTACTTC. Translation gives CASGSSGSWYEQYF.

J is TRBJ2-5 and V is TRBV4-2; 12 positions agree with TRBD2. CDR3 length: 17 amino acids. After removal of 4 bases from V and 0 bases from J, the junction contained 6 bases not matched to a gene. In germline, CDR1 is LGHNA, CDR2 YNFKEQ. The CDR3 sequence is CASSPMTSGGDQETQYF. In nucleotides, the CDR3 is TGTGCCAGCAGCCCAATGACTAGCGGGGGAGACCAAGAGACCCAGTACTTC.

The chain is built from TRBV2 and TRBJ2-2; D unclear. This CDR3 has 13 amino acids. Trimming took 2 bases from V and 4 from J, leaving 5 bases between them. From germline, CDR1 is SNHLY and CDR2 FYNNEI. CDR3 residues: CASSERFTGELFF. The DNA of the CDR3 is TGTGCCAGCAGTGAAAGATTCACCGGGGAGCTGTTTTTT.

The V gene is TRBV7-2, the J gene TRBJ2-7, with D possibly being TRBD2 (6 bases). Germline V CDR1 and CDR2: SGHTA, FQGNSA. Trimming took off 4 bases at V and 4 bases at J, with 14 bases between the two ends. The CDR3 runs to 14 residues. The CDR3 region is CASSSYLGTYEQYF. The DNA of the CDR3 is TGTGCCAGCAGCTCATATTTGGGGACTTACGAGCAGTACTTC.

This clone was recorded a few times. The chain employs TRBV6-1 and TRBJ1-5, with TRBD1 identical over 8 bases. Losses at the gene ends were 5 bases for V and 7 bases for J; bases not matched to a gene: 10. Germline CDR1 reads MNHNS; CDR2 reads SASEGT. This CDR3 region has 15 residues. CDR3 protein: CASSSGNRGGQPQHF. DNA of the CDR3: TGTGCCAGCAGTTCCGGTAACAGGGGGGGACAGCCCCAGCATTTT.

CDR3 protein: CASSSSGGGGGNTIYF. DNA of the CDR3: TGTGCCAGCAGCTCGTCCGGGGGAGGAGGAGGAAACACCATATATTTT. J is TRBJ1-3 and V is TRBV7-9; D possibly corresponds to TRBD1 (5 bases). V lost 4 bases, J lost 4 bases, and 17 bases lay in between. The CDR3 loop spans 16 amino acids. Germline V CDR1 and CDR2: SEHNR, FQNEAQ (reference sequence).

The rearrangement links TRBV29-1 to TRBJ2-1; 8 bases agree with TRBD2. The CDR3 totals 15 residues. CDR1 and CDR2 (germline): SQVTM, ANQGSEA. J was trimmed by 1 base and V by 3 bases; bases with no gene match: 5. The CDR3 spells CSVDLAGGSYNEQFF. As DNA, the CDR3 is TGCAGCGTTGACCTTGCGGGGGGATCCTACAATGAGCAGTTCTTC.

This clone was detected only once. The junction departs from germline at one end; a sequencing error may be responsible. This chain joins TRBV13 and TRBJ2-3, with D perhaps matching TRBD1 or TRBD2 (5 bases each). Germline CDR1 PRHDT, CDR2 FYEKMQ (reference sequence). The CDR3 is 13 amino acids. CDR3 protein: CVSDRGPTDTQYF. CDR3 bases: TGTGTCAGCGATAGGGGACCCACAGATACGCAGTATTTT. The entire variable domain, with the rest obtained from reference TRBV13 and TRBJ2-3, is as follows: AAGVIQSPRHLIKEKRETATLKCYPIPRHDTVYWYQQGPGQDPQFLISFYEKMQSDKGSIPDRFSAQQFSDYHSELNMSSLELGDSALYFCVSDRGPTDTQYFGPGTRLTVL.

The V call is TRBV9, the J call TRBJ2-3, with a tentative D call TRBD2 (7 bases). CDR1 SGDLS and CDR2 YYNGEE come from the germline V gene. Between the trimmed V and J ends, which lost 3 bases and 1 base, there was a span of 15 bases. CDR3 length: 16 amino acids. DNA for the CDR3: TGTGCCAGCAGCGCTTGGGGGGGGGCTGGCACAGATACGCAGTATTTT. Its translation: CASSAWGGAGTDTQYF. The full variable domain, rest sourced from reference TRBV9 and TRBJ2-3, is DSGVTQTPKHLITATGQRVTLRCSPRSGDLSVYWYQQSLDQGLQFLIQYYNGEERAKGNILERFSAQQFPDLHSELNLSSLELGDSALYFCASSAWGGAGTDTQYFGPGTRLTVL.